This T cell receptor (beta chain) was captured by sequencing in a study of T cells in women clearing cervical HPV infection (dated by TCRdb to the late 2010s). About the study as a whole: Cases were about two dozen women with histologically confirmed HPV16-related CIN3 or worse, including a couple of invasive cancers. Blood from cases was collected at the visit where the lesion was first found, while blood from controls was collected once the infection could no longer be detected. This exploratory proof-of-principle case-control study, nested within the Guanacaste HPV Natural History Study in Costa Rica, compared TCR repertoires among women with different cervical HPV16 outcomes. Cases were matched to controls by age within five years and by the year the sample was collected. Because only a few women had HLA typing data, the possibility that HLA type acted as a confounder could not be ruled out. As quality controls, five blinded duplicates were added to each group, bringing the total to about 60 samples made up of some 50 participants and 10 or so replicates. Among cases, blood sampling came a median of roughly 150 days after lesion detection, with an interquartile range of about 85 to 200 days. The parent cohort enrolled roughly 9,400 women aged 18 or older in Guanacaste, Costa Rica, in about 1993 to 1994 and followed the women for more than six years. Cases had a median age of approximately 35 years compared with under 40 for controls, and baseline characteristics showed no significant differences between the groups. The 20 to 25 controls were women who cleared a single incident HPV16 infection within 12 months without developing precancer or cancer.

As concerns this clone: Its binding antigen is unknown. The read gets to within 3 residues of the CDR3 end, and the germline J gene fills in the rest.

The CDR3, from cysteine to phenylalanine, totals 13 residues. The DNA shown is the part of the CDR3 that was read: 30 bases, in frame from base 1. As encoded in the germline V gene, CDR1 is MNHEY while CDR2 is SVGEGT. Trimming removed 8 bases from V and 8 bases from J, leaving 15 bases between the germline ends. Every participant had a single incident cervical HPV16 infection, and women with prevalent HPV16 infections were excluded. Cervical HPV DNA was detected with MY09/MY11 PCR, and genotyping was done with dot-blot hybridization. Roughly 15 mL of heparinized blood was centrifuged, after which the buffy coat was aliquoted, frozen at -30 degrees C, and then stored at -80 degrees C. Genomic DNA was extracted from buffy coat specimens using QIAGEN kits. Overall study results and their limits: T-cell numbers per sample were unknown, so richness differences could reflect varying T-cell content rather than repertoire biology. Across sequencing depths, CIN3+ cases showed significantly higher TCR repertoire richness than controls, but evenness did not differ between the groups. Random forest classifiers combining richness and V gene abundances distinguished cases from controls with an estimated AUC of roughly 0.8. TRBV6-7 relative abundance was lower in cases than in controls (roughly 0.12% versus 0.17%; Bonferroni P = 0.0008). The cross-sectional design could not show whether associations preceded infection or resulted from it; effector/memory subsets and HPV-specific T cells were not isolated.

TCR beta CDR3 regions were amplified by multiplex PCR using the immunoSEQ assay from an average of roughly 1,100 ng genomic DNA per sample. The assay corrected primer bias using a complete synthetic TCR repertoire to establish an amplification baseline. The amplicons were sequenced using the Illumina platform. Per the original workflow: Sequences were error-corrected by clustering with frequency ratios and a modified nearest-neighbor algorithm and were then analyzed in the immunoSEQ Analyzer with IMGT gene definitions. At each rarefaction depth, TCR richness and evenness were averaged over 20 rarefaction repeats, and samples with fewer sequences than the depth were excluded. Wilcoxon rank sum tests with FDR correction were used to compare relative abundances of V, D and J genes between the groups. An intraclass correlation of approximately 96% for TCR richness and an average of about 73% across about 66 gene segments were obtained from the blinded duplicates. In TCRdb, the immuneACCESS table is reduced to in-frame sequences with V and J assigned. These tables do not hold every clone; where another copy was compared, an unresolved V gene accounts for under half, and the others remain unexplained. V and J calls and clone size are copied from that table; D and trimming were computed from the DNA. This sample's table contains around 46,000 clones. The ten most abundant clones make up approximately 34% of the sample.

Sequencing input: blood buffy coat. Recombination linked TRBV6-2 or TRBV6-3 to TRBJ1-4; no D gene is confidently identified. This sequence originates from a woman between 18 and 69 years old with a cervical HPV16 infection that either progressed to CIN3+ or cleared (not recorded which). The CDR3 amino acid sequence is: CASGGVLKEKLFF. The CDR3 bases that were read are TGTGCCAGCGGCGGGGTATTGAAAGAAAAA.